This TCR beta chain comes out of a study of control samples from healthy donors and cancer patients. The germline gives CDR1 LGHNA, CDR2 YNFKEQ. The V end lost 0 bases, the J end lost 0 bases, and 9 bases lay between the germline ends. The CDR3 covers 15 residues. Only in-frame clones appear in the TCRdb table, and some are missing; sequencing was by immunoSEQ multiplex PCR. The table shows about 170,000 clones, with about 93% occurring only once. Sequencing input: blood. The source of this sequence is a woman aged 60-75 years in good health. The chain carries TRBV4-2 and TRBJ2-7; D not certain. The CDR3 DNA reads TGTGCCAGCAGCCAAGATGTGTTCACCTCCTACGAGCAGTACTTC. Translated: CASSQDVFTSYEQYF.